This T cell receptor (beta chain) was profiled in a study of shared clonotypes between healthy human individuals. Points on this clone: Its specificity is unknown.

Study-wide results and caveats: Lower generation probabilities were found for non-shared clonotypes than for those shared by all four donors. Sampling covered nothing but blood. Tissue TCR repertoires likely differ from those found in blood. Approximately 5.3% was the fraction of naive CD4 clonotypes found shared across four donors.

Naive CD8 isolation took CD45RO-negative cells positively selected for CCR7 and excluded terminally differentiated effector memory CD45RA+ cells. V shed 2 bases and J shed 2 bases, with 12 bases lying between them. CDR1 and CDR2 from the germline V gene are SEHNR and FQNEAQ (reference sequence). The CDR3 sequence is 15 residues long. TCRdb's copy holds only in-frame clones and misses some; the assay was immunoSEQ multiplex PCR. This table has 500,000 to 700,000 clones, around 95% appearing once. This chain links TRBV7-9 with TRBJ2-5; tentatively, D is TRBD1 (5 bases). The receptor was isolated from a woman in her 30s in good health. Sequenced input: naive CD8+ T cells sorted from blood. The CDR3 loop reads CASSLLLGQQETQYF. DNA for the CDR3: TGTGCCAGCAGCTTACTCCTGGGGCAGCAAGAGACCCAGTACTTC.